This T cell receptor beta chain was recovered during a study of blood T cell repertoires in COVID-19 (dated by TCRdb to 2019 to 2021). A note on the overall study: Samples covering the acute and convalescent phases of COVID-19 were provided by collaborators in the United States, Italy and Spain. The prospective study material was composed of cDNA or gDNA derived from T cells, B-cell-depleted T cells, or PBMCs. The dataset comprised deeply sampled blood TCRbeta repertoires from subjects exposed to, actively infected with, or recovered from COVID-19. The repertoires were released in a freely available public database meant as a resource for research on the immune response to SARS-CoV-2. The samples were drawn from two sources: the first 160 participants of the ongoing ImmuneRACE study, and 950 to 1,500 subjects contributed by 6 global collaborators. Nearly every sample came with metadata listing a de-identified subject ID, COVID-19 status, age in years and sex. Where available, HLA class I and class II types were obtained from metadata supplied by the sample provider rather than from assay-based typing. Study-wide findings and limitations: The quantity of clinical and demographic metadata differed by source and by participant and was supplied without curation.

There are a few counts of this clone. Its antigen is currently not known. No per-base quality is available; no much larger clone lies one base away. TCRbeta CDR3 regions were amplified from genomic DNA by means of the immunoSEQ Assay, a bias-controlled multiplex PCR. The original methods were these. The number of nucleated cells in each sample was estimated by amplification of reference gene primers within the assay. Sequence reads were collapsed and filtered to measure the absolute abundance of every unique TCRbeta CDR3 rearrangement. Productive Simpson clonality was computed per sample as the square root of Simpson's diversity index over productive rearrangements. Held by TCRdb, this immuneACCESS table contains in-frame sequences only and omits some clones. Under half of the omission traces to an unresolved V gene where checked; the cause of the rest is unknown. V and J calls plus clone size are reproduced from that table; the DNA served to infer D and trimming. This sample comprises around 260,000 clones, less than 90% of them detected only once. The ten largest make up 4.2% of the sample.

The collaborating institutions used their own protocols to collect whole blood in K2EDTA tubes. Collaborator samples were shipped for TCRbeta analysis as frozen whole blood, isolated PBMCs, or DNA extracted from either sample type. The clonotype was recovered from a man in his 60s with acute or convalescent COVID-19. The sample taken for sequencing was peripheral blood.

The CDR3 region has the sequence CASSAQGETQYF. Read as DNA, the sequence is TGTGCCAGCAGCGCACAGGGAGAGACCCAGTACTTC. The rearranged segments are TRBV7-3 and TRBJ2-5; TRBD1 might be the D gene, on 6 matching bases. CDR3 length: 12 amino acids, cysteine to phenylalanine. The kept DNA is CDR3 alone, 36 bases in frame from the first base. The germline V gene encodes CDR1 SGHTA and CDR2 FQGTGA. Relative to germline, V is 5 bases shorter and J is 4 bases shorter, with 8 bases between their ends.